Shown below are 17 T cell receptor beta chains from a single sample sequenced in a study of T cell responses to AZD1222 COVID-19 vaccine. Here immunoSEQ multiplex PCR was the method, and the copy in TCRdb shows in-frame clones only, minus some. The data hold over 55,000 clones, with approximately 83% observed a single time. Material: peripheral blood, obtained 28 days after the second AZD1222 dose. All receptors derive from an adult who received the AZD1222 COVID-19 vaccine.

The chain recombines TRBV10-3 with TRBJ1-2; 10 positions agree with TRBD1. This CDR3 contains 18 residues. Germline V gene data show CDR1 as ENHRY and CDR2 as SYGVKD. Trimming removed 2 bases from V and 7 bases from J; junction bases left unmatched: 16. CDR3 DNA sequence: TGTGCCATCAGTGAGGGGGGGGACAGGGGAGTTTCGTGGCGTGGCTACACCTTC. Amino acids: CAISEGGDRGVSWRGYTF.

J is TRBJ1-6 and V is TRBV19, with D unresolved. CDR3 length: 14 amino acids. V lost 1 base to trimming and J lost 8 bases, with 9 bases between them. Germline lookup yields CDR1 LNHDA and CDR2 SQIVND (reference sequence). The CDR3 sequence: CASSIAGRDSPLHF. The CDR3 nucleotides are TGTGCCAGTAGTATAGCCGGACGGGATTCACCCCTCCACTTT.

The V call is TRBV19, the J call TRBJ1-5; possibly TRBD1 for D (5 bases). CDR3 size: 13 residues. V was shortened by 7 bases and J by 6 bases, with 13 bases between the two germline ends. Germline assignment: CDR1 LNHDA and CDR2 SQIVND (reference sequence). CDR3 coding DNA: TGTGCCAGTACCATAGGGGAAGGTCAGCCCCAGCATTTT. Translating it yields CASTIGEGQPQHF.

This chain joins TRBV7-9 and TRBJ2-3; TRBD2 matches 7 bases. CDR1 and CDR2 from the germline V gene are SEHNR and FQNEAQ (reference sequence). With 5 bases clipped from V and 6 bases from J, the junction kept 2 bases outside the gene matches. CDR3 size: 12 residues. This chain's CDR3 is CASSALADTQYF. The CDR3 DNA reads TGTGCCAGCAGCGCACTAGCGGATACGCAGTATTTT.

V gene TRBV9 combines with J gene TRBJ1-4; D uncertain. The CDR3 length is 14 residues. CDR1 SGDLS and CDR2 YYNGEE come from the germline V gene. The V and J ends lost 4 bases and 0 bases respectively, with 7 bases between them. The CDR3 coding sequence is TGTGCCAGCAGCCCACGGGCAACTAATGAAAAACTGTTTTTT. Its protein is CASSPRATNEKLFF.

This chain connects TRBV12-3 or TRBV12-4 to TRBJ1-1; no clear D. The CDR3 is 13 amino acids. Trimming cost V 6 bases and J 0 bases, with 8 bases left between them. The CDR3 sequence is CASRVAVNTEAFF. CDR3 DNA: TGTGCCAGCAGAGTGGCAGTGAACACTGAAGCTTTCTTT.

This clone has more than one count but fewer than ten. V and J are TRBV28 and TRBJ1-1; no definite D call. Germline values: CDR1 MDHEN, CDR2 SYDVKM. The length of the CDR3 is 13 residues. V shed 5 bases and J shed 6 bases, with 13 bases lying between them. CDR3 in amino acids: CASSTGTRPEAFF. DNA of the CDR3: TGTGCCAGCAGTACGGGCACCCGACCTGAAGCTTTCTTT.

V is TRBV27 and J is TRBJ1-6, with D possibly being TRBD1 (5 bases). The CDR3 has 14 amino acids. Germline loops: CDR1 MNHEY, CDR2 SMNVEV (reference sequence). Trimming cost V 3 bases and J 4 bases, with 7 bases left between them. The CDR3 nucleotides read TGTGCCAGCAGTTTGAGACAGTATAATTCACCCCTCCACTTT. Translating gives CASSLRQYNSPLHF.

J is TRBJ2-2 and V is TRBV10-2; 9 nucleotides agree with TRBD1. The CDR3 consists of 12 residues. The trim removed 9 bases at V and 7 bases at J, leaving 3 bases unmatched. Germline values: CDR1 WSHSY, CDR2 SAAADI. CDR3 in amino acids: CASRTGVGELFF. In nucleotides, the CDR3 is TGCGCCAGTAGGACAGGGGTCGGGGAGCTGTTTTTT.

The V call is TRBV6-6, the J call TRBJ1-3; D is undetermined. The germline V gene encodes CDR1 MNHNY and CDR2 SVGAGI (reference sequence). The CDR3 loop spans 14 amino acids. V was pared by 4 bases and J by 6 bases, with 13 bases between. The CDR3 DNA reads as TGTGCCAGCAGTTTCATATCGGAGGAAAACACCATATATTTT. It is translated as CASSFISEENTIYF.

V gene TRBV16 combines with J gene TRBJ1-4, with D possibly TRBD1 on 5 matching bases. Germline V gives CDR1 KGHSY, CDR2 FQNENV. Trimming pared 2 bases from V and 8 bases from J, leaving 18 bases between. The CDR3 spans 16 residues. The CDR3 bases are TGTGCCAGCAGCCAACTATCGGGGCAGGCGGAAGAAAAACTGTTTTTT. The encoded protein is CASSQLSGQAEEKLFF. Using reference TRBV16 and TRBJ1-4 for the parts outside the CDR3, the full variable domain is GEEVAQTPKHLVRGEGQKAKLYCAPIKGHSYVFWYQQVLKNEFKFLISFQNENVFDETGMPKERFSAKCLPNSPCSLEIQATKLEDSAVYFCASSQLSGQAEEKLFFGSGTQLSVL.

The chain links TRBV7-6 to TRBJ1-1; D uncertain. The ends were cut back, 1 base at V and 8 bases at J, with 20 bases in the middle. From germline, CDR1 is SGHVS and CDR2 FNYEAQ. The length of the CDR3 is 16 residues. The CDR3 DNA follows: TGTGCCAGCAGCTTAGAACGGGGATGGTTGGGCAACGAAGCTTTCTTT. It is translated as CASSLERGWLGNEAFF.

The chain combines TRBV9 with TRBJ1-5; tentatively, D is TRBD1 (5 bases). V was shortened by 1 base and J by 9 bases, with 11 bases between the two germline ends. Germline V gives CDR1 SGDLS, CDR2 YYNGEE. The CDR3 extends over 13 amino acids. DNA of the CDR3: TGTGCCAGCAGCGTAATTGGGGGTGGGCCCCAGCATTTT. Translation gives CASSVIGGGPQHF.

The CDR3 protein is CASSQGSGGTEAFF. The CDR3 DNA sequence: TGTGCCAGCAGCCAGGGTTCGGGCGGGACTGAAGCTTTCTTT. The chain employs TRBV3-1 (or the pseudogene TRBV3-2) and TRBJ1-1; unclear D gene. V was clipped by 3 bases and J by 5 bases, with 13 bases between them. Germline V lookup: CDR1 LGHDT, CDR2 YNNKEL (reference sequence). This CDR3 comprises 14 residues.

V gene TRBV4-3 combines with J gene TRBJ1-2, with D possibly being TRBD1 (5 bases). The CDR3 is 13 residues long. With 4 bases removed from V and 4 bases from J, the gap between germline ends came to 10 bases. Germline V CDR1 and CDR2: LGHNA, YSLEER. CDR3 sequence: CASSLAGGYGYTF. In DNA form, the CDR3 reads TGCGCCAGCAGCCTAGCCGGGGGCTATGGCTACACCTTC.

This clone was seen once. V and J are TRBV19 and TRBJ1-2; D is unresolved. Per the germline V gene, CDR1 is LNHDA and CDR2 is SQIVND (reference sequence). The CDR3 sequence is 13 residues long. The V and J ends lost 3 bases and 2 bases respectively, with 7 bases between them. The CDR3 region has the DNA TGTGCCAGTAGTATTCGAGGAAACTATGGCTACACCTTC. Translating it yields CASSIRGNYGYTF.

The rearrangement uses TRBV5-1 and TRBJ2-5; 7 nucleotides align to TRBD1. J lost 5 bases, V lost 3 bases, and 13 bases had no gene match. The germline gives CDR1 SGHRS, CDR2 YFSETQ. The CDR3 sequence is 16 residues long. As DNA, the CDR3 is TGCGCCAGCAGCTCACGCGGCACAGGGGTATGGGAGACCCAGTACTTC. Protein: CASSSRGTGVWETQYF.